These T cell receptor beta chains were read from a single sample in a study of blood T cell repertoires in COVID-19. This table comes from immunoSEQ multiplex PCR, and its TCRdb copy is limited to in-frame clones, with some not included. The sample shows 200,000 to 300,000 clones, about 90% of them seen only once. Sequenced sample: peripheral blood. The receptors shown here come from a woman aged 40-49 years with acute or convalescent COVID-19. CDR3s include the opening cysteine and the closing phenylalanine or tryptophan.

j_call v_call cdr3_aa
TRBJ1-5 TRBV24-1 CATSRGQNQPQHF
TRBJ1-3 TRBV19 CASRRTFSGNTIYF
TRBJ1-2 TRBV5-1 CASSLTQGLGYGYTF
TRBJ1-2 TRBV6-5 CASSPWQEQDGYTF
TRBJ1-1 TRBV23-1 CASSQVVAEAFF
TRBJ1-1 TRBV5-6 CASSYSYGQNTEAFF
TRBJ2-6 TRBV19 CASSNSGGASGANVLTF
TRBJ1-6 TRBV18 CASSPQGVGFNSPLHF
TRBJ1-6 TRBV5-4 CASSPRGLNDSPLHF
TRBJ1-6 TRBV30 CAWRPDRVYNSPLHF
TRBJ2-3 TRBV10-1 CASSERGDSAQYF
TRBJ1-2 TRBV5-8 CASSLRTGFNYGYTF
TRBJ2-2 TRBV7-9 CASSPRGVRAGELFF
TRBJ2-1 TRBV10-3 CAISTSGGFNNEQFF
TRBJ2-3 TRBV2 CASGESVVTDTQYF
TRBJ2-5 TRBV9 CASTAGGETQYF
TRBJ1-5 TRBV24-1 CATAQQGDQPQHF
TRBJ1-4 TRBV19 CASSMGPSLNEKLFF
TRBJ1-1 TRBV3-1/TRBV3-2 CASRLSGERNTEAFF
TRBJ1-3 TRBV6-6 CASIPGQGQNTIYF
TRBJ1-1 TRBV7-2 CASSLPGANTEAFF
TRBJ1-3 TRBV5-1 CASAGGNTIYF
TRBJ2-3 TRBV11-2 CASRSWGGSTSTDTQYF
TRBJ2-5 TRBV7-2 CASSFTSGGAETQYF
TRBJ1-1 TRBV3-1/TRBV3-2 CASSQEGRGEAFF
TRBJ1-2 TRBV15 CATSSQLPQGYGYTF
TRBJ2-6 TRBV2 CASSTQGSNVLTF
TRBJ1-3 TRBV13 CASSLVGYSGNTIYF
TRBJ2-5 TRBV24-1 CAVGGGALETQYF
TRBJ2-1 TRBV2 CASSELRTKNNEQFF
TRBJ1-2 TRBV24-1 CATSDFRGGNYGYTF
TRBJ1-5 TRBV5-6 CASSFGRGTFSNQPQHF
TRBJ2-5 TRBV3-1/TRBV3-2 CASSQDRGGGAVETQYF
TRBJ1-2 TRBV11-2 CASSLRAGADRGYTF
TRBJ2-3 TRBV2 CASIRLAGTSTDTQYF
TRBJ2-3 TRBV6-5 CASRGQGWDTQYF
TRBJ1-1 TRBV5-1 CASSFVPPTGMNTEAFF
TRBJ2-1 TRBV14 CASSQVEGLAGEQFF
TRBJ2-1 TRBV14 CASSPWTGYNEQFF
TRBJ1-1 TRBV24-1 CANFGVPEAFF
TRBJ2-1 TRBV3-1/TRBV3-2 CASSQVSSYNEQFF
TRBJ2-5 TRBV7-8 CASSRRVGPTSDPGTQYF
TRBJ1-5 TRBV4-2 CASSQGRTNQPQHF
TRBJ1-1 TRBV10-1 CASRAGVGTEAFF
TRBJ1-2 TRBV12-3/TRBV12-4 CASSLGLLGYTF